The 2 T cell receptor beta chains below were found in one sample sequenced in a study of blood T cells in healthy people across ages. A J-beta primer mix and a sample-barcoded 5' primer were used in a second PCR of roughly 7 to 12 cycles. TCRdb used MiXCR to reprocess the 5' RACE reads, holding one entry per CDR3 protein. The sample consists of 800,000 to 950,000 distinct CDR3 sequences, around 48% of them appearing once. The sample consisted of blood. The receptors stem from a man under 40 in good health.

V gene TRBV10-3 combines with J gene TRBJ2-3; a weak D match, TRBD1 (5 bases). The germline V gene has CDR1 ENHRY and CDR2 SYGVKD. This CDR3 has 13 residues. Trimming removed 4 bases from V and 2 bases from J, with 7 bases in between. The CDR3 DNA is TGTGCCATCAGTGCCAGGGACACAGATACGCAGTATTTT. Translating it yields CAISARDTDTQYF.

The chain has TRBV2 and TRBJ1-2, with 10 bases aligning to TRBD1. This CDR3 spans 15 amino acids. V lost 7 bases to trimming and J lost 7 bases; unmatched junction nucleotides: 12. Germline-derived CDR1 and CDR2 are SNHLY and FYNNEI. The CDR3 nucleotides are TGTGCCAGCATGCGGGACAGGGGCCTGCTGGGTGGCTACACCTTC. This gives the protein CASMRDRGLLGGYTF.